The 10 T cell receptor beta chains below all came from one sample that was sequenced in a study of shared clonotypes between healthy human individuals. The naive CD8 fraction comprised CD45RO-negative cells positively selected for CCR7 and excluded terminally differentiated effector memory CD45RA+ cells. Measured with immunoSEQ multiplex PCR; TCRdb has only the in-frame clones, and not every one. The profile shows 1.5 million to 2.5 million clones, around 96% of them singletons. The sequenced material came from naive CD8+ T cells sorted from blood. These receptors were collected from a man between 18 and 29 years old in good health.

The CDR3 DNA reads TGCGCCAGCAGCCAAGACAGGGGGAGCCCCTACGAGCAGTACTTC. This codes for CASSQDRGSPYEQYF. The V call is TRBV4-3, the J call TRBJ2-7; 7 nucleotides line up with TRBD1. The ends lost 0 bases at V and 2 bases at J; junction bases unmatched: 4. The CDR3 is made up of 15 amino acids. Germline V lookup: CDR1 LGHNA, CDR2 YSLEER.

This rearrangement joins TRBV5-1 to TRBJ2-7, with no clear D. Trimming left V 5 bases short and J 0 bases short, with 9 bases between. This CDR3 is built from 13 residues. Germline assignment: CDR1 SGHRS and CDR2 YFSETQ. This CDR3 reads CASSGGDSYEQYF. Here the CDR3 DNA reads TGCGCCAGCAGTGGTGGGGACTCCTACGAGCAGTACTTC.

The CDR3 DNA sequence: TGTGCCAGCAGCTTAGAGTCCTTAGGCTACGAGCAGTACTTC. Amino acids: CASSLESLGYEQYF. This chain uses TRBV7-9 with TRBJ2-7; D unresolved. The V and J ends lost 1 base and 3 bases respectively, with 10 bases between them. There are 14 residues in the CDR3. Germline CDR1 is SEHNR and CDR2 is FQNEAQ (reference sequence).

The chain employs TRBV7-9 and TRBJ2-7; D uncertain. Trimming removed 2 bases at V and 4 bases at J, with 9 bases between. The CDR3 consists of 13 residues. CDR1 and CDR2 (germline): SEHNR, FQNEAQ (reference sequence). CDR3 residues: CASSLPLPYEQYF. CDR3 DNA: TGTGCCAGCAGCTTACCCTTGCCATACGAGCAGTACTTC. Variable domain in full (rest from reference TRBV7-9 and TRBJ2-7): DTGVSQNPRHKITKRGQNVTFRCDPISEHNRLYWYRQTLGQGPEFLTYFQNEAQLEKSRLLSDRFSAERPKGSFSTLEIQRTEQGDSAMYLCASSLPLPYEQYFGPGTRLTVT.

The chain is built from TRBV7-9 and TRBJ2-5; D not resolved. Trimming removed 1 base from V and 2 bases from J, with 5 bases in between. Germline assignment: CDR1 SEHNR and CDR2 FQNEAQ (reference sequence). CDR3 length: 13 residues. The CDR3 DNA follows: TGTGCCAGCAGCTTAGAGGGTCAAGAGACCCAGTACTTC. This encodes CASSLEGQETQYF.

As concerns this clone: The same CDR3 can be traced to other DNA sequences in this sample. The gene calls are TRBV9 and TRBJ1-2; D is ambiguous. CDR1 and CDR2 from the germline V gene are SGDLS and YYNGEE. This CDR3 is 13 amino acids long. Between the trimmed V and J ends, which lost 0 bases and 1 base, there was a span of 4 bases. The CDR3 here is CASSVVDNYGYTF. DNA of the CDR3: TGTGCCAGCAGCGTAGTAGATAACTATGGCTACACCTTC.

This chain uses TRBV4-1 with TRBJ1-2, with 11 bases identical to TRBD1. With 3 bases clipped from V and 8 bases from J, the junction kept 11 bases outside the gene matches. The germline gives CDR1 MGHRA, CDR2 YSYEKL. The CDR3 runs to 16 residues. CDR3 DNA sequence: TGCGCCAGCAGCCATCTTGGACAGGGGGCATCGAGCGGCTACACCTTC. This translates into CASSHLGQGASSGYTF.

This chain joins TRBV7-8 and TRBJ2-1; the match to TRBD2 covers 8 bases. Germline V gene lookup returns CDR1 SGHVS and CDR2 FQNEAQ. Trimming at V came to 5 bases and at J to 5 bases, leaving 11 bases not matched to a gene. This CDR3 has 16 residues. The CDR3 sequence is CASSPYSGEQNNEQFF. The CDR3 region has the DNA TGTGCCAGCAGCCCTTATAGCGGGGAGCAAAACAATGAGCAGTTCTTC.

To note about this clone: Other nucleotide sequences from this sample produce the same CDR3. V is TRBV13 and J is TRBJ2-7, with 9 bases aligning to TRBD1. This CDR3 is 14 amino acids long. V dropped 5 bases and J dropped 1; count of bases not matched to a gene: 3. CDR1 is PRHDT, CDR2 FYEKMQ, per germline (reference sequence). CDR3 coding DNA: TGTGCCAGCAGCCCAGGACAGGGGTCCTACGAGCAGTACTTC. Amino acids: CASSPGQGSYEQYF.

The chain uses TRBV7-9 and TRBJ2-7; D gene ambiguous. The V gene lost 1 base and the J gene lost 6 bases, with 13 bases spanning the gap. Germline V CDR1 and CDR2: SEHNR, FQNEAQ (reference sequence). The CDR3 covers 14 residues. CDR3 bases: TGTGCCAGCAGCTTAGAGTTCCTGGGAAGCGAGCAGTACTTC. The encoded protein is CASSLEFLGSEQYF.